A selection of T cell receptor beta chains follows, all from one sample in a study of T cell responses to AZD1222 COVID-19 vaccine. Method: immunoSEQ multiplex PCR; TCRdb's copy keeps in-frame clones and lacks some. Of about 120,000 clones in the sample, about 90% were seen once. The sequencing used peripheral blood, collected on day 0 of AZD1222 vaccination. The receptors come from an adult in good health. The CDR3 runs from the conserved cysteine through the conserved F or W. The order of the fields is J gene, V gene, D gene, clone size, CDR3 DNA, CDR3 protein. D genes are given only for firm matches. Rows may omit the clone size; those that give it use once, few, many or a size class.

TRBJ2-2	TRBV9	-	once	TGTGCCAGCAGCGTCCCGTCCGGGATGACCGGGGAGCTGTTTTTT	CASSVPSGMTGELFF
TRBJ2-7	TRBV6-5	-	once	TGTGCCAGCAGCCTCGAGGGGGGGTGGGAGCAGTACTTC	CASSLEGGWEQYF
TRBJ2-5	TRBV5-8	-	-	TGTGCCAGCAGCTTGTCTGCAGCTACCCAAGAGACCCAGTACTTC	CASSLSAATQETQYF
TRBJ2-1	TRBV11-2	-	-	TGTGCCAGCAGCTTTCGCTCGGGAGACCGGTACAATGAGCAGTTCTTC	CASSFRSGDRYNEQFF
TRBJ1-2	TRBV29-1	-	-	TGCAGCGTTACGGGGACACTGAGGATTGGCTACACCTTC	CSVTGTLRIGYTF
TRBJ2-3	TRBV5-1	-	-	TGCGCCAGCAGCCCCGGTTTGGAGGCAGATACGCAGTATTTT	CASSPGLEADTQYF
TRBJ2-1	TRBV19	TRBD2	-	TGTGCCAGTAGTATGTGGCTAGCGGCCTACAATGAGCAGTTCTTC	CASSMWLAAYNEQFF
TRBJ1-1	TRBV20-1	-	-	TGCAGTGCTAGCACTGCAGCTTTCTTT	CSASTAAFF
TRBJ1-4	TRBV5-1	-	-	TGCGCCAGCAGCCTGGACGGATTTAATGAAAAACTGTTTTTT	CASSLDGFNEKLFF
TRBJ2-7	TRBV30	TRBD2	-	TGTGCCACCGAAGGGCTGGGGGGGAAAACCTACGAGCAGTACTTC	CATEGLGGKTYEQYF
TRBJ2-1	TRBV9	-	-	TGTGCCAGCAGCGGGGGACGGAACAATGAGCAGTTCTTC	CASSGGRNNEQFF
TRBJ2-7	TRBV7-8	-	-	TGTGCCAGCAGCTACCTCGGAAATATAGGGGAGCAGTACTTC	CASSYLGNIGEQYF
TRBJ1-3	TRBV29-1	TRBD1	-	TGCAGCGTTGAGGGACAGGGAGTAGGAAACACCATATATTTT	CSVEGQGVGNTIYF
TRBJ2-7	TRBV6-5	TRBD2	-	TGTGCCAGCAGTACGGGACTAAGTTACGAGCAGTACTTC	CASSTGLSYEQYF
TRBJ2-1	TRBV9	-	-	TGTGCCAGCAGCGTAGGCGGCCGGGGGGCGGGTAATGAGCAGTTCTTC	CASSVGGRGAGNEQFF
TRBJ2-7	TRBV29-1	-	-	TGCAGCGTTGCATCGGGGACCGAGCAGTACTTC	CSVASGTEQYF
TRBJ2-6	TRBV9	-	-	TGTGCCAGCAGCGGACCCCCCCCCTCTGGGGCCAACGTCCTGACTTTC	CASSGPPPSGANVLTF
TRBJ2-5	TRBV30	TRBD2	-	TGTGCCTGGAGACGGGAGGTAGAGACCCAGTACTTC	CAWRREVETQYF
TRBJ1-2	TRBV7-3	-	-	TGTGCCAGCAGCTTAAGAATCCACGTGATTTTTAACCGTACCTATGGCTACACCTTC	CASSLRIHVIFNRTYGYTF
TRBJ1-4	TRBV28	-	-	TGTGCCAGCAGCCCCTTTGAAAAACTGTTTTTT	CASSPFEKLFF
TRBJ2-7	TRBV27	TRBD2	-	TGTGCCAGCAGTTTCGGGACTAGCTCCGAGCAGTACTTC	CASSFGTSSEQYF
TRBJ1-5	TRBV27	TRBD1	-	TGTGCCAGCAGCCTGGGACAGGGGTCGCAGCCCCAGCATTTT	CASSLGQGSQPQHF
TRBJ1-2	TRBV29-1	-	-	TGCAGCGTGAGCGGGGGGATCGGCTATGGCTACACCTTC	CSVSGGIGYGYTF
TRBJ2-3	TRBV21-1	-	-	TGTGCCAGCACCCCAATAAGCACAGATACGCAGTATTTT	CASTPISTDTQYF
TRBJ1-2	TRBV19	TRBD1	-	TGTGCCAGTAGTAGGACAGGGTTTGGCGACGGTGGCTACACCTTC	CASSRTGFGDGGYTF
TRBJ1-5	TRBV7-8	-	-	TGTGCCAGCAGCTTAGAGAGGGTCGGATATCAGCCCCAGCATTTT	CASSLERVGYQPQHF
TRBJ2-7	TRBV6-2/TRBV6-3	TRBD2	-	TGTGCCAGCAGTTTCGGCGGGAGGGGCTACGAGCAGTACTTC	CASSFGGRGYEQYF
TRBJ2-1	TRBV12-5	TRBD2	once	TGTGCTAGTGGTTTGGCGGGACTAGCGGGGATAAATGAGCAGTTCTTC	CASGLAGLAGINEQFF
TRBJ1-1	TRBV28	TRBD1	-	TGTGCCAGCAGTTCTGGGACAGTGGGGACTGAAGCTTTCTTT	CASSSGTVGTEAFF
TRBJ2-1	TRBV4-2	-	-	TGTGCCAGCAGCCAAGTCAATGAGCAGTTCTTC	CASSQVNEQFF
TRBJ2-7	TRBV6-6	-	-	TGTGCCAGCAGTCCGAGGCCGAAAATGTCGTACGGTCACGAGCAGTACTTC	CASSPRPKMSYGHEQYF
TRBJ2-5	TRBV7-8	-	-	TGTGCCAGCAGCTTAGTACAGCAAGAGACCCAGTACTTC	CASSLVQQETQYF
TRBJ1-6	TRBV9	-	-	TGTGCCAGCAGCGTAGATGGGGCGAGTTCACCCCTCCACTTT	CASSVDGASSPLHF
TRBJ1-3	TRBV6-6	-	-	TGTGCCAGCAGTTACTTAGGGACTGGAAACACCATATATTTT	CASSYLGTGNTIYF
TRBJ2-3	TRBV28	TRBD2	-	TGTGCCAGCAGTCCTAGAGGGGGACTAGCGGAGGAGCGTGATACGCAGTATTTT	CASSPRGGLAEERDTQYF
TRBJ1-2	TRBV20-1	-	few	TGCAGTGCAACCAATGGGGGCCCGGGTACCTTC	CSATNGGPGTF
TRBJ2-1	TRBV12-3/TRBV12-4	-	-	TGTGCCAGCAGAGGAGGGGGGTACAATGAGCAGTTCTTC	CASRGGGYNEQFF
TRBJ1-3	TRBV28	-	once	TGTGCCAGCAGTTTACCCCACTCTGGAAACACCATATATTTT	CASSLPHSGNTIYF
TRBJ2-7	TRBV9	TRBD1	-	TGTGCCAGCAGCGTAGAGGCAGGGGGCTCCTACGAGCAGTACTTC	CASSVEAGGSYEQYF
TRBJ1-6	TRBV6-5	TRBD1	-	TGTGCCAGCACCTTAACAGGGGGTAATTCACCCCTCCACTTT	CASTLTGGNSPLHF
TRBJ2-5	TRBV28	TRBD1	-	TGTGCCAGCAGTTTCGCCAGGGGGGAGACCCAGTACTTC	CASSFARGETQYF
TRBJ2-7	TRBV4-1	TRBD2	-	TGCGCCAGCAGCCAAGAAGGCCAGCGGGGGAATGGCGAGCAGTACTTC	CASSQEGQRGNGEQYF
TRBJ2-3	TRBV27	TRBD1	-	TGTGCCAGCAGTTCGGGGACAGGCACAGATACGCAGTATTTT	CASSSGTGTDTQYF
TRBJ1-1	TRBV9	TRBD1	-	TGTGCCAGCAGCGTAGCGGCCGGGGGACAGGGGAGGAGGACTGAAGCTTTCTTT	CASSVAAGGQGRRTEAFF
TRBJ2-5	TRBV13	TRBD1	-	TGTGCCAGCAGCACCGACAGGGAAGAGACCCAGTACTTC	CASSTDREETQYF
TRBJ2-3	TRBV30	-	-	TGTGCCTGGAGTGGGCAGATTGGCGATACGCAGTATTTT	CAWSGQIGDTQYF
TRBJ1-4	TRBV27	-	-	TGTGCCAGCAGTTTAGGGGGACGTTATGAAAAACTGTTTTTT	CASSLGGRYEKLFF
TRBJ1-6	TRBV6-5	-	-	TGTGCCAGCAGTTACTTGAAGGGACATTGGGATTCACCCCTCCACTTT	CASSYLKGHWDSPLHF
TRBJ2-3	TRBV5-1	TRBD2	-	TGCGCCAGCAGCTCTACGGGACTAGCGGGACAGTATTTT	CASSSTGLAGQYF